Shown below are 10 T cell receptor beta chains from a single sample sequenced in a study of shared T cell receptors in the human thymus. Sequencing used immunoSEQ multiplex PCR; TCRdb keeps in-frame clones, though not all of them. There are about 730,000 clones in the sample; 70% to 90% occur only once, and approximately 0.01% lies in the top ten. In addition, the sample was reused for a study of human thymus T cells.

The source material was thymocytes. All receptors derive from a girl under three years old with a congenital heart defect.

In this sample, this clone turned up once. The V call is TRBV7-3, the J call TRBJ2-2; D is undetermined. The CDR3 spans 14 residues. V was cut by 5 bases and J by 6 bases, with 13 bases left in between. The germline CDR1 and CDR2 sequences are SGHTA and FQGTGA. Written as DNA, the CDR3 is TGTGCCAGCAGCCTCGAAAGCCAATCCGGGGAGCTGTTTTTT. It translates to CASSLESQSGELFF.

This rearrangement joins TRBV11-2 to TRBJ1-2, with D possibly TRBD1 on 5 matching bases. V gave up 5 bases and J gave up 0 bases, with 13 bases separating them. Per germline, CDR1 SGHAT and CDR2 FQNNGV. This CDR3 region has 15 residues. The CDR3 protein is CASSPGTLPNYGYTF. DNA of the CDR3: TGTGCCAGCAGCCCCGGGACTCTTCCTAACTATGGCTACACCTTC.

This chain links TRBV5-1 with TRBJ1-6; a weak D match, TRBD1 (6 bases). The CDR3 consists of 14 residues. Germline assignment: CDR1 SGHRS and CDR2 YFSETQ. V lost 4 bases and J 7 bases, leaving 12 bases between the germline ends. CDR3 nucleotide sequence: TGCGCCAGCAGCGGGGACGGACAGAATTCACCCCTCCACTTT. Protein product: CASSGDGQNSPLHF.

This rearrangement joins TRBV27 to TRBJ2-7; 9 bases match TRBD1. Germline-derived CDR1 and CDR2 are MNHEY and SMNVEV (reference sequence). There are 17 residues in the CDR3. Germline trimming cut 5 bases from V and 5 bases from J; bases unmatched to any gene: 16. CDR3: CASSRPPVDRGIHEQYF. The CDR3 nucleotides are TGTGCCAGCAGTCGACCACCAGTAGACAGGGGGATCCACGAGCAGTACTTC.

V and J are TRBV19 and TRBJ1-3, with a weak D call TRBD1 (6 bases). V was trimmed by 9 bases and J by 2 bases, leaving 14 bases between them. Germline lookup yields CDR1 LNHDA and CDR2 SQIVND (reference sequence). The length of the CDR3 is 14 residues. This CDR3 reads CASQGRVTGNTIYF. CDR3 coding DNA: TGTGCCAGCCAGGGGAGAGTCACTGGAAACACCATATATTTT.

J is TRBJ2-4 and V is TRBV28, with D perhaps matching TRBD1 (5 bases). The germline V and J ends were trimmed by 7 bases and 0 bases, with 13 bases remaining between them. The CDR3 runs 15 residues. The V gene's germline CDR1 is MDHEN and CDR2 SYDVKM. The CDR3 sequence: CASTPRQIAKNIQYF. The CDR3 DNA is TGTGCCAGCACCCCTAGACAGATAGCCAAAAACATTCAGTACTTC. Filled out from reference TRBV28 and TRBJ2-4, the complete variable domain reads DVKVTQSSRYLVKRTGEKVFLECVQDMDHENMFWYRQDPGLGLRLIYFSYDVKMKEKGDIPEGYSVSREKKERFSLILESASTNQTSMYLCASTPRQIAKNIQYFGAGTRLSVL.

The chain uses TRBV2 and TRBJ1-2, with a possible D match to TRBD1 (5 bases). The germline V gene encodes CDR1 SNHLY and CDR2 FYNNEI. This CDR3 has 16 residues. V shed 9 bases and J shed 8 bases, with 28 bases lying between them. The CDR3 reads CARLSPSRDFLWGYTF. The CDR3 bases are TGTGCCAGACTCTCCCCGTCCAGGGACTTTTTGTGGGGCTACACCTTC.

The CDR3 sequence is CASDRQRANYGYTF. In DNA, the CDR3 is TGTGCTAGTGACCGACAGAGAGCTAACTATGGCTACACCTTC. J is TRBJ1-2 and V is TRBV12-5; D might be TRBD1 (5 bases). Germline lookup yields CDR1 LGHNT and CDR2 FRNRAP. V lost 7 bases and J lost 0, with 12 bases in between. The CDR3 is 14 amino acids.

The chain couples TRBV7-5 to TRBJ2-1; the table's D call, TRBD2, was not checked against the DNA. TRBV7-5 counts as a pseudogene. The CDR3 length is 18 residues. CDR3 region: CARSRNGNSGAGCHEQFF. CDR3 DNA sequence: TGTGCCAGAAGCAGAAACGGAAATAGCGGGGCCGGGTGCCATGAGCAGTTCTTC.

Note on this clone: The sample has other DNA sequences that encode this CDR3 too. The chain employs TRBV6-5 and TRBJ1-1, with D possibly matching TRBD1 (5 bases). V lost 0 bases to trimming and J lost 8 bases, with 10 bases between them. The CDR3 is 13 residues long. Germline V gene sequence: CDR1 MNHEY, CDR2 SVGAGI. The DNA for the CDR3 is TGTGCCAGCAGTTACTCTAGGAGGGGAGAAGCTTTCTTT. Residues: CASSYSRRGEAFF.